These 24 T cell receptor beta chains came from one sample sequenced in a study of blood T cell repertoires in COVID-19. The table came from immunoSEQ multiplex PCR; TCRdb's copy has only in-frame clones and leaves some out. The data hold roughly 380,000 clones, with around 89% observed a single time. The specimen was peripheral blood. These receptors were taken from a woman in her thirties or forties with COVID-19, enrolled during active disease.

The V gene is TRBV5-1, the J gene TRBJ1-1; maybe TRBD1 (5 bases). With 4 bases removed from V and 6 bases from J, the gap between germline ends came to 13 bases. The CDR3 extends over 13 amino acids. Germline lookup yields CDR1 SGHRS and CDR2 YFSETQ. CDR3 protein: CASSLVGRAEAFF. The CDR3 DNA reads TGCGCCAGCAGCCTTGTGGGCAGGGCTGAAGCTTTCTTT.

V usage is TRBV19 and J usage is TRBJ2-7; 9 bases agree with TRBD1. The V gene end was trimmed by 5 bases and the J gene end by 2 bases; junction bases not matched to a gene: 7. There are 15 residues in the CDR3. Germline assignment: CDR1 LNHDA and CDR2 SQIVND (reference sequence). This CDR3 is CASSRRDRDPYEQYF. In nucleotides, the CDR3 is TGTGCCAGTAGTCGCCGGGACAGGGATCCCTACGAGCAGTACTTC.

The chain combines TRBV7-2 with TRBJ1-5, with TRBD1 identical over 11 bases. The CDR3 spans 15 residues. V gave up 3 bases and J gave up 7 bases; unmatched junction bases: 5. Germline CDR1 and CDR2: SGHTA and FQGNSA. CDR3 sequence reads: CASSFRTGGGQPQHF. CDR3 nucleotide sequence: TGTGCCAGCAGCTTCCGGACAGGGGGCGGGCAGCCCCAGCATTTT.

The chain couples TRBV6-2 or TRBV6-3 to TRBJ2-1; 7 positions agree with TRBD1. The CDR3 covers 17 residues. CDR1 MNHEY and CDR2 SVGEGT come from the germline V gene. V trimming: 4 bases; J trimming: 7 bases; junction bases outside the gene matches: 16. The CDR3 loop is CASSFRRSQGILNEQFF. For the CDR3, the DNA is TGTGCCAGCAGTTTCCGGAGATCACAGGGGATTTTGAATGAGCAGTTCTTC.

The chain uses TRBV28 and TRBJ1-2; TRBD1 agrees at 12 bases. The V segment lost 6 bases and the J segment 8 bases; nucleotides outside the gene matches: 10. Looked up from germline, CDR1 is MDHEN and CDR2 is SYDVKM. The length of the CDR3 is 15 residues. CDR3: CASRQAGTGGGGYTF. In DNA, the CDR3 is TGTGCCAGCAGGCAAGCAGGGACAGGGGGCGGCGGCTACACCTTC.

This sequence joins TRBV7-9 and TRBJ2-7; a weak D match, TRBD2 (5 bases). CDR1 and CDR2 from the germline V gene are SEHNR and FQNEAQ (reference sequence). The CDR3 length is 13 residues. The V end was cut by 3 bases, the J end by 5 bases, with 11 bases between. This CDR3 reads CASSFGVPDEQYF. The CDR3 DNA reads as TGTGCCAGCAGCTTCGGGGTCCCCGACGAGCAGTACTTC.

The V and J genes are TRBV7-9 and TRBJ2-7, with 9 positions matching TRBD1. The trim removed 9 bases at V and 12 bases at J, leaving 18 bases unmatched. Germline values: CDR1 SEHNR, CDR2 FQNEAQ (reference sequence). CDR3 length equals 14 residues. CDR3 loop: CASIEGQGSRGAYF. The CDR3 DNA reads as TGTGCCAGTATTGAAGGACAGGGGTCGAGGGGGGCGTACTTC.

The chain employs TRBV9 and TRBJ2-2, with a tentative D call TRBD2 (5 bases). Trimming stripped 0 bases from V and 2 bases from J, with 8 bases between. There are 15 residues in the CDR3. CDR1 and CDR2 from the germline V gene are SGDLS and YYNGEE. CDR3 region: CASSVVAFNTGELFF. The CDR3 region has the DNA TGTGCCAGCAGCGTAGTAGCGTTTAACACCGGGGAGCTGTTTTTT.

V usage is TRBV29-1 and J usage is TRBJ2-7; 10 bases are shared with TRBD1. V shed 8 bases and J 5 bases; nucleotides not matched to a gene: 6. Germline V gene lookup returns CDR1 SQVTM and CDR2 ANQGSEA. This CDR3 is built from 12 residues. The CDR3 coding sequence is TGCAGCACCCGGGACAGGGGTGACGAGCAGTACTTC. This sequence encodes CSTRDRGDEQYF.

The chain joins TRBV18 to TRBJ2-3, with 8 bases lining up with TRBD2. Germline V gene data show CDR1 as KGHSH and CDR2 as LQKENI. The trim removed 2 bases at V and 3 bases at J, leaving 4 bases unmatched. The CDR3 contains 15 residues. CDR3 amino acids: CASSPMIAGTDTQYF. The CDR3 bases are TGTGCCAGCTCACCAATGATAGCGGGAACAGATACGCAGTATTTT.

The gene calls are TRBV7-2 and TRBJ2-5; unclear D gene. The CDR3 length is 14 residues. Trimming took 5 bases from V and 5 from J, leaving 15 bases between them. Germline V lookup: CDR1 SGHTA, CDR2 FQGNSA. CDR3 protein: CASSPAVFRETQYF. The CDR3, as DNA: TGTGCCAGCAGCCCCGCGGTTTTTCGGGAGACCCAGTACTTC.

The chain couples TRBV27 to TRBJ1-1; D is perhaps TRBD1 (6 bases). The CDR3 is made up of 12 amino acids. Germline-derived CDR1 and CDR2 are MNHEY and SMNVEV (reference sequence). V was trimmed by 2 bases and J by 11 bases, leaving 12 bases between them. CDR3: CASSLIGGEAFF. Written as DNA, the CDR3 is TGTGCCAGCAGTTTAATAGGGGGGGAGGCTTTCTTT.

The chain has TRBV7-2 and TRBJ2-1; 9 nucleotides line up with TRBD2. Losses at the gene ends were 2 bases for V and 1 base for J; bases not matched to a gene: 9. Germline V gene data show CDR1 as SGHTA and CDR2 as FQGNSA. The CDR3 consists of 18 residues. CDR3 sequence reads: CASSLLFSLAGSYNEQFF. The CDR3, as DNA: TGTGCCAGCAGCTTACTTTTTTCGCTAGCGGGGTCCTACAATGAGCAGTTCTTC.

J is TRBJ2-3 and V is TRBV27, with 10 bases identical to TRBD2. CDR1 and CDR2 from the germline V gene are MNHEY and SMNVEV (reference sequence). Losses at the gene ends were 3 bases for V and 4 bases for J; bases not matched to a gene: 13. There are 18 residues in the CDR3. The CDR3 spells CASSFLRERGGFPDTQYF. CDR3 coding DNA: TGTGCCAGCAGTTTTCTTAGAGAGCGGGGGGGCTTCCCAGATACGCAGTATTTT.

The V call is TRBV7-3, the J call TRBJ1-2; no definite D call. With 5 bases removed from V and 8 bases from J, the gap between germline ends came to 18 bases. The germline V gene has CDR1 SGHTA and CDR2 FQGTGA. The CDR3 is 14 residues long. The CDR3 here is CASSPGFGGYGYTF. The CDR3 DNA reads TGTGCCAGCAGCCCCGGCTTCGGCGGGTACGGCTACACCTTC.

The chain joins TRBV9 to TRBJ2-1; 7 bases map to TRBD2. Trimming took 0 bases from V and 3 from J; bases not matched to a gene: 15. Germline assignment: CDR1 SGDLS and CDR2 YYNGEE. CDR3 length: 19 residues. The CDR3 sequence: CASSVVLGEGGGIYNEQFF. CDR3 DNA sequence: TGTGCCAGCAGCGTAGTATTGGGCGAGGGCGGGGGTATCTACAATGAGCAGTTCTTC. The full variable domain, with the rest looked up from reference TRBV9 and TRBJ2-1, is DSGVTQTPKHLITATGQRVTLRCSPRSGDLSVYWYQQSLDQGLQFLIQYYNGEERAKGNILERFSAQQFPDLHSELNLSSLELGDSALYFCASSVVLGEGGGIYNEQFFGPGTRLTVL.

The J gene is TRBJ1-1, the V gene TRBV24-1, with no clear D. V was cut by 5 bases and J by 5 bases, with 8 bases left in between. The CDR3 sequence is 12 residues long. Looked up from germline, CDR1 is KGHDR and CDR2 is SFDVKD. The CDR3 coding sequence is TGTGCCACCAGTGGCCGGGGTACTGAAGCTTTCTTT. Amino acids: CATSGRGTEAFF.

The chain employs TRBV2 and TRBJ1-1; D is possibly TRBD1 (5 bases). The germline V gene encodes CDR1 SNHLY and CDR2 FYNNEI. The CDR3 has 12 residues. The V and J ends lost 8 bases and 3 bases respectively, with 10 bases between them. In DNA, the CDR3 is TGTGCCAGCGGGCCAGGGCACACTGAAGCTTTCTTT. Translated: CASGPGHTEAFF.

This clone occurred once. The J gene is TRBJ1-1, the V gene TRBV25-1; 9 nucleotides match TRBD1. The length of the CDR3 is 15 residues. Germline V lookup: CDR1 MGHDK, CDR2 SYGVNS. The J segment lost 6 bases and the V segment lost 8 bases, leaving 13 bases of the junction unmatched. The chain's CDR3 is CASGAKQGAEAEAFF. The CDR3 region has the DNA TGTGCCAGCGGTGCAAAACAGGGGGCAGAAGCTGAAGCTTTCTTT.

CDR3 sequence: CATSLRSYGYTF. CDR3 coding DNA: TGTGCCACCAGCCTTAGATCCTATGGCTACACCTTC. The chain is built from TRBV15 and TRBJ1-2; D is unresolved. CDR3 length equals 12 residues. The ends were cut back, 5 bases at V and 4 bases at J, with 8 bases in the middle. CDR1 LNHNV and CDR2 YYDKDF come from the germline V gene (reference sequence). Combining the CDR3 with reference TRBV15 and TRBJ1-2 gives the whole variable domain DAMVIQNPRYQVTQFGKPVTLSCSQTLNHNVMYWYQQKSSQAPKLLFHYYDKDFNNEADTPDNFQSRRPNTSFCFLDIRSPGLGDTAMYLCATSLRSYGYTFGSGTRLTVV.

The gene calls are TRBV15 and TRBJ2-5; 15 nucleotides match TRBD2. Germline CDR1 is LNHNV and CDR2 is YYDKDF (reference sequence). CDR3 length: 17 residues. J lost 2 bases, V lost 5 bases, and 6 bases had no gene match. The CDR3 DNA follows: TGTGCCACCAGCGGCTGGACTAGCGGGGGGGTACAAGAGACCCAGTACTTC. This encodes CATSGWTSGGVQETQYF. The full variable domain, its missing parts supplied by reference TRBV15 and TRBJ2-5, is DAMVIQNPRYQVTQFGKPVTLSCSQTLNHNVMYWYQQKSSQAPKLLFHYYDKDFNNEADTPDNFQSRRPNTSFCFLDIRSPGLGDTAMYLCATSGWTSGGVQETQYFGPGTRLLVL.

This sequence joins TRBV7-8 and TRBJ1-1, with no clear D. The CDR3 is 13 amino acids. Germline-derived CDR1 and CDR2 are SGHVS and FQNEAQ. The V gene lost 3 bases and the J gene lost 3 bases, with 8 bases spanning the gap. Written as DNA, the CDR3 is TGTGCCAGCAGCTTCCAGGTGTACACTGAAGCTTTCTTT. The encoded protein is CASSFQVYTEAFF.

This chain joins TRBV20-1 and TRBJ1-5; weak D call: TRBD1 (6 bases). The germline CDR1 and CDR2 sequences are DFQATT and SNEGSKA (reference sequence). Trimming stripped 3 bases from V and 7 bases from J, with 13 bases between. The CDR3 runs to 13 residues. The CDR3 DNA reads as TGCAGTGCTAGTAGCGGGGGCGGGCAGCCCCAGCATTTT. Protein product: CSASSGGGQPQHF.

Worth noting for this clone: One end of the junction is discordant with germline, which a read error may explain. The chain recombines TRBV6-1 with TRBJ2-1; tentative D call: TRBD1 (5 bases). The length of the CDR3 is 15 residues. Germline-derived CDR1 and CDR2 are MNHNS and SASEGT. CDR3 in amino acids: CASREGHVSYNEQFF. CDR3 bases: TGTGCCAGCAGAGAAGGACACGTCTCCTACAATGAGCAGTTCTTC.